This TCR beta chain is drawn from a study of T cells after posttransplantation cyclophosphamide. Findings and caveats of the study: Recipient CMV seropositivity and CMV reactivation strongly tracked TRB clonality.

The germline V gene encodes CDR1 LNHDA and CDR2 SQIVND (reference sequence). V trimming: 10 bases; J trimming: 3 bases; junction bases outside the gene matches: 7. There are 14 residues in the CDR3. The data were produced by immunoSEQ multiplex PCR, yet TCRdb's version contains in-frame clones alone and is incomplete. The sample records 47,000 or so clones, around 91% being singletons. Notes on this clone: Its antigen is unknown.

V usage is TRBV19 and J usage is TRBJ2-1; 9 nucleotides line up with TRBD1. The sequenced material came from PBMCs. The TCR originated in a woman aged 50 to 60 in good health and a related stem cell transplant donor. The CDR3 here is CAILRDRDYNEQFF. The CDR3 nucleotides read TGTGCCATACTCCGGGACAGGGACTACAATGAGCAGTTCTTC.